Listed below are T cell receptor beta chains from one sample, sequenced in a study of blood T cell repertoires in COVID-19. Here immunoSEQ multiplex PCR was the method, and the copy in TCRdb shows in-frame clones only, minus some. The table includes roughly 270,000 clones, 65% to 90% detected once. Sequencing input: peripheral blood. These receptors originate from a man in his fifties with active or convalescent COVID-19. Both conserved end residues are part of each CDR3. The order of the fields is CDR3 length, V gene, D gene, clone size, J gene, CDR3 protein, CDR3 DNA. D genes are given only for firm matches. Only some rows state a clone size, as once, few, many or a class for expanded clones.

cdr3_length: 14; v_call: TRBV25-1; d_call: TRBD2; clone_size: .; j_call: TRBJ2-1; cdr3_aa: CASSDSGRYNEQFF; cdr3_nt: TGTGCCAGCAGTGACAGCGGGAGATACAATGAGCAGTTCTTC
cdr3_length: 14; v_call: TRBV6-5; d_call: TRBD1; clone_size: .; j_call: TRBJ1-1; cdr3_aa: CASTRDRGGTEAFF; cdr3_nt: TGTGCCAGCACCCGGGACAGGGGGGGGACTGAAGCTTTCTTT
cdr3_length: 15; v_call: TRBV5-1; d_call: TRBD1; clone_size: .; j_call: TRBJ2-7; cdr3_aa: CASSPGQALSYEQYF; cdr3_nt: TGCGCCAGCAGCCCTGGACAGGCCCTCTCCTACGAGCAGTACTTC
cdr3_length: 12; v_call: TRBV14; d_call: .; clone_size: .; j_call: TRBJ1-1; cdr3_aa: CASSPPGTEAFF; cdr3_nt: TGTGCCAGCAGCCCCCCGGGCACTGAAGCTTTCTTT
cdr3_length: 17; v_call: TRBV7-9; d_call: TRBD1; clone_size: few; j_call: TRBJ2-1; cdr3_aa: CASSPPFRQGPYNEQFF; cdr3_nt: TGTGCCAGCAGCCCCCCTTTTAGACAGGGCCCCTACAATGAGCAGTTCTTC
cdr3_length: 14; v_call: TRBV3-1/TRBV3-2; d_call: TRBD1; clone_size: once; j_call: TRBJ1-2; cdr3_aa: CASSPGQGSLGYTF; cdr3_nt: TGTGCCAGCAGCCCGGGACAGGGAAGCCTTGGCTACACCTTC
cdr3_length: 16; v_call: TRBV11-2; d_call: TRBD2; clone_size: .; j_call: TRBJ2-1; cdr3_aa: CASSWTSGAINNEQFF; cdr3_nt: TGTGCCAGCAGCTGGACTAGCGGAGCGATTAACAATGAGCAGTTCTTC
cdr3_length: 17; v_call: TRBV15; d_call: TRBD1; clone_size: few; j_call: TRBJ2-1; cdr3_aa: CATSRVLAGTGYNEQFF; cdr3_nt: TGTGCCACCAGCAGGGTTTTAGCCGGGACAGGGTACAATGAGCAGTTCTTC
cdr3_length: 16; v_call: TRBV5-6; d_call: TRBD2; clone_size: .; j_call: TRBJ2-6; cdr3_aa: CATLAGGPSGANVLTF; cdr3_nt: TGTGCCACCTTAGCGGGAGGGCCTTCAGGGGCCAACGTCCTGACTTTC
cdr3_length: 16; v_call: TRBV29-1; d_call: .; clone_size: .; j_call: TRBJ1-4; cdr3_aa: CSVEDLGGRENEKLFF; cdr3_nt: TGCAGCGTTGAAGATCTCGGGGGACGGGAAAATGAAAAACTGTTTTTT
cdr3_length: 14; v_call: TRBV30; d_call: TRBD1; clone_size: .; j_call: TRBJ1-6; cdr3_aa: CAWRRQGGNSPLHF; cdr3_nt: TGTGCCTGGCGGAGACAGGGCGGGAATTCACCCCTCCACTTT
cdr3_length: 15; v_call: TRBV28; d_call: TRBD1; clone_size: .; j_call: TRBJ2-2; cdr3_aa: CASSSGGQGPGELFF; cdr3_nt: TGTGCCAGCAGTTCGGGGGGACAGGGGCCCGGGGAGCTGTTTTTT
cdr3_length: 14; v_call: TRBV5-1; d_call: .; clone_size: .; j_call: TRBJ2-1; cdr3_aa: CASRTSGSYNEQFF; cdr3_nt: TGCGCCAGCCGTACGAGCGGGTCCTACAATGAGCAGTTCTTC
cdr3_length: 18; v_call: TRBV5-1; d_call: TRBD2; clone_size: .; j_call: TRBJ2-3; cdr3_aa: CASSLEGPSGTSTDTQYF; cdr3_nt: TGCGCCAGCAGCTTGGAGGGTCCTAGCGGGACTAGCACAGATACGCAGTATTTT
cdr3_length: 14; v_call: TRBV19; d_call: .; clone_size: .; j_call: TRBJ2-2; cdr3_aa: CASTSGMLGGELFF; cdr3_nt: TGTGCCAGTACTTCAGGGATGTTGGGCGGGGAGCTGTTTTTT
cdr3_length: 16; v_call: TRBV2; d_call: .; clone_size: .; j_call: TRBJ1-4; cdr3_aa: CASSDPRTAYNEKLFF; cdr3_nt: TGTGCCAGCAGCGACCCGAGGACAGCCTATAATGAAAAACTGTTTTTT
cdr3_length: 13; v_call: TRBV28; d_call: .; clone_size: once; j_call: TRBJ1-5; cdr3_aa: CASSFRVVQPQHF; cdr3_nt: TGTGCCAGCAGTTTCAGGGTAGTTCAGCCCCAGCATTTT
cdr3_length: 14; v_call: TRBV30; d_call: TRBD2; clone_size: .; j_call: TRBJ2-3; cdr3_aa: CAWSTSGATDTQYF; cdr3_nt: TGTGCCTGGAGCACTAGCGGGGCGACAGATACGCAGTATTTT
cdr3_length: 12; v_call: TRBV9; d_call: .; clone_size: .; j_call: TRBJ2-6; cdr3_aa: CASSQGANVLTF; cdr3_nt: TGTGCCAGCTCGCAGGGGGCCAACGTCCTGACTTTC
cdr3_length: 15; v_call: TRBV6-5; d_call: TRBD2; clone_size: .; j_call: TRBJ2-7; cdr3_aa: CASSPHGTSDYEQYF; cdr3_nt: TGTGCCAGCAGTCCACACGGGACTAGCGACTACGAGCAGTACTTC
cdr3_length: 16; v_call: TRBV9; d_call: TRBD1; clone_size: .; j_call: TRBJ1-2; cdr3_aa: CASSVDHVTGSRGYTF; cdr3_nt: TGTGCCAGCAGCGTAGACCACGTGACAGGGAGTCGGGGCTACACCTTC
cdr3_length: 12; v_call: TRBV29-1; d_call: .; clone_size: once; j_call: TRBJ2-7; cdr3_aa: CSALTETYEQYF; cdr3_nt: TGCAGCGCCCTGACAGAGACCTACGAGCAGTACTTC
cdr3_length: 15; v_call: TRBV30; d_call: TRBD2; clone_size: .; j_call: TRBJ2-3; cdr3_aa: CAWSSGGRRTDTQYF; cdr3_nt: TGTGCCTGGAGTTCCGGCGGGAGAAGAACAGATACGCAGTATTTT
cdr3_length: 14; v_call: TRBV9; d_call: .; clone_size: .; j_call: TRBJ1-1; cdr3_aa: CASSPEGGNTEAFF; cdr3_nt: TGTGCCAGCAGCCCAGAGGGCGGTAACACTGAAGCTTTCTTT
cdr3_length: 13; v_call: TRBV18; d_call: .; clone_size: .; j_call: TRBJ2-7; cdr3_aa: CASSPAFDYEQYF; cdr3_nt: TGTGCCAGCTCACCGGCCTTTGACTACGAGCAGTACTTC
cdr3_length: 14; v_call: TRBV19; d_call: .; clone_size: few; j_call: TRBJ1-1; cdr3_aa: CASSQFQGGTEAFF; cdr3_nt: TGTGCCAGTAGCCAATTTCAAGGAGGGACTGAAGCTTTCTTT
cdr3_length: 14; v_call: TRBV7-2; d_call: .; clone_size: .; j_call: TRBJ1-2; cdr3_aa: CASSHAQGWNGYTF; cdr3_nt: TGTGCCAGCAGCCATGCCCAGGGCTGGAATGGCTACACCTTC
cdr3_length: 14; v_call: TRBV28; d_call: .; clone_size: .; j_call: TRBJ1-2; cdr3_aa: CASSPARVGYGYTF; cdr3_nt: TGTGCCAGCAGTCCCGCCCGCGTCGGCTATGGCTACACCTTC
cdr3_length: 15; v_call: TRBV7-2; d_call: TRBD2; clone_size: .; j_call: TRBJ2-1; cdr3_aa: CASSLSRTSGGGKFF; cdr3_nt: TGTGCCAGCAGCTTATCTCGGACTAGCGGGGGGGGAAAGTTCTTC
cdr3_length: 14; v_call: TRBV24-1; d_call: .; clone_size: .; j_call: TRBJ1-5; cdr3_aa: CATSSGNSNQPQHF; cdr3_nt: TGTGCCACCAGTTCAGGGAATAGCAATCAGCCCCAGCATTTT
cdr3_length: 13; v_call: TRBV5-1; d_call: .; clone_size: once; j_call: TRBJ1-5; cdr3_aa: CASSLAVNQPQHF; cdr3_nt: TGCGCCAGCAGCTTGGCCGTGAATCAGCCCCAGCATTTT
cdr3_length: 13; v_call: TRBV3-1/TRBV3-2; d_call: .; clone_size: .; j_call: TRBJ1-1; cdr3_aa: CASSRIRNTEAFF; cdr3_nt: TGTGCCAGCAGCCGCATCAGGAACACTGAAGCTTTCTTT
cdr3_length: 16; v_call: TRBV28; d_call: .; clone_size: few; j_call: TRBJ2-7; cdr3_aa: CASRDSRYGSAYEQYF; cdr3_nt: TGTGCCAGCAGGGACTCACGCTACGGATCGGCCTACGAGCAGTACTTC
cdr3_length: 14; v_call: TRBV6-5; d_call: TRBD1; clone_size: .; j_call: TRBJ1-1; cdr3_aa: CASSYSRDRIEAFF; cdr3_nt: TGTGCCAGCAGTTACTCAAGGGACAGGATTGAAGCTTTCTTT
cdr3_length: 15; v_call: TRBV28; d_call: .; clone_size: once; j_call: TRBJ2-1; cdr3_aa: CASSSFGYSFNEQFF; cdr3_nt: TGTGCCAGCAGCTCTTTCGGTTACAGTTTCAATGAGCAGTTCTTC
cdr3_length: 13; v_call: TRBV19; d_call: .; clone_size: .; j_call: TRBJ2-1; cdr3_aa: CASSISGNNEQFF; cdr3_nt: TGTGCCAGTAGTATATCAGGAAACAATGAGCAGTTCTTC